This TCR beta chain was identified during a study of post-analysis software for immune sequencing data. Study-wide context: Relapsing-remitting, secondary progressive and progressive-relapsing courses of multiple sclerosis were included.

Broader study findings: In multiple sclerosis, normalized Chao1 diversity was significantly below that of controls. Five TRBV segments, TRBV5-6, TRBV5-1 and TRBV20-1 among them, were found more frequent in patients than controls. Samples prepared in the same batch strongly co-clustered by F measure.

The germline V and J ends were trimmed by 7 bases and 5 bases, with 23 bases remaining between them. The CDR3 is 16 amino acids. Researchers reported that TCR beta cDNA libraries carried unique molecular identifiers. Some 500,000 cDNA molecules were recovered from an input of about 1 to 10 million T cells. TCRdb processed the PCR reads anew with MiXCR; each CDR3 protein has one entry. Among fewer than 850,000 distinct CDR3 sequences listed, around 27% were seen once. Regarding this clonotype: Its specificity is not known.

V and J are TRBV12-3 or TRBV12-4 and TRBJ1-1; TRBD1 might be the D (5 bases). This TCR came from a girl aged 5-17 years with multiple sclerosis. Input material: blood. This chain's CDR3 is CASTTRQGGPRTEAFF. CDR3 in DNA: TGTGCCAGCACCACGCGGCAGGGAGGCCCGAGGACTGAAGCTTTCTTT.